This TCR beta chain was retrieved from a study of T cell repertoires in cytomegalovirus infection. Study outcomes and limitations: Dominating the ex vivo response were TCR beta clonotypes that were CMV-specific and HLA-C-restricted.

This clonotype has just a few counts. The target antigen is unknown. The CDR3 is 14 residues long. The ends were cut back, 5 bases at V and 5 bases at J, with 16 bases in the middle. The germline gives CDR1 SEHNR, CDR2 FQNEAQ (reference sequence). TCRdb re-derived calls from the reads in MiXCR, one entry per CDR3 protein. The repertoire consists of hundreds of thousands of distinct CDR3 sequences, with approximately 46% occurring once and the leading ten covering 40% to 50%. Sequencing used cultured PBMCs, obtained from culture after CMV antigen stimulation. The sequence came from a human donor in good health (CMV status not recorded). Some clones in this sample may be carry-over from other donors' samples. The V call is TRBV7-9, the J call TRBJ2-7; D possibly corresponds to TRBD1 (6 bases). CDR3 residues: CASSRRQAMDEQYF. DNA for the CDR3: TGTGCCAGCAGCCGGAGACAGGCGATGGACGAGCAGTACTTC.